The T cell receptor (beta chain) under discussion was sequenced for a study of response to subunit inactivated influenza vaccine. Study results and caveats: There was a suggestion from the authors that each seasonal influenza vaccination recruits few new T cells.

There are 14 residues in the CDR3. V lost 3 bases, J lost 1 base, and 9 bases lay in between. Looked up from germline, CDR1 is DFQATT and CDR2 is SNEGSKA (reference sequence). TCRdb ran MiXCR on the RT-PCR reads and lists one entry per CDR3 protein. This table has about 780,000 distinct CDR3 sequences, 18% appearing once. This clonotype was seen only a few times. Its cognate antigen is unknown. The sequenced sample was PBMCs from blood, obtained more than 4 days after vaccination. The origin of this receptor is a man aged 50-60 years who received an inactivated influenza vaccine. The rearrangement joins TRBV20-1 to TRBJ2-2; D ambiguous. As DNA, the CDR3 is TGCAGTGCTAGTACCTACCTGAACACCGGGGAGCTGTTTTTT. Protein sequence: CSASTYLNTGELFF.